Sequencing of this T cell receptor (beta chain) was carried out in a study of blood T cell repertoires in COVID-19. The overall study: COVID-19 samples, acute and convalescent, were from the United States, Italy and Spain.

Sequencing used immunoSEQ multiplex PCR; TCRdb keeps in-frame clones, though not all of them. Among tens of thousands of clones, 90% to 95% were seen once, and the ten largest hold 1.9%. The V gene lost 5 bases and the J gene lost 2 bases, with 10 bases spanning the gap. The CDR3 runs 14 residues. Germline values: CDR1 PRHDT, CDR2 FYEKMQ (reference sequence). The receptor was isolated from a woman aged 50 to 60 in a cohort sampled during active COVID-19. The sequenced material came from peripheral blood. The V gene is TRBV13, the J gene TRBJ1-3; TRBD1 is a possible D gene (6 bases). This chain's CDR3 is CASSKGQPGNTIYF. CDR3 coding DNA: TGTGCCAGCAGCAAAGGACAGCCTGGAAACACCATATATTTT.